A single sample is the source of the 30 T cell receptor beta chains below, sequenced in a study of blood T cell repertoires in COVID-19. Using immunoSEQ multiplex PCR, the repertoire was profiled, and TCRdb retains in-frame clones only, with some absent. The top ten clones hold approximately 4.9% of a sample with about 98,000 clones, 70% to 90% of them seen once. Sequences were obtained from peripheral blood. The source is a man between 65 and 85 years old with acute or convalescent COVID-19.

This chain uses TRBV15 with TRBJ2-1; possibly TRBD2 for D (5 bases). This CDR3 region has 19 residues. The V gene lost 2 bases and the J gene lost 4 bases, with 24 bases spanning the gap. Per germline, CDR1 LNHNV and CDR2 YYDKDF (reference sequence). As DNA, the CDR3 is TGTGCCACCAGCAGACCCCTCGGTGTGGGCCGGGGAAGGTACAATGAGCAGTTCTTC. It codes for CATSRPLGVGRGRYNEQFF.

The genes are TRBV7-8 and TRBJ1-6; D gene uncertain. Germline values: CDR1 SGHVS, CDR2 FQNEAQ. V was clipped by 0 bases and J by 8 bases, with 11 bases between them. This CDR3 has 15 amino acids. The DNA for the CDR3 is TGTGCCAGCAGCTTAGCCCCCCTCGGAGATTCACCCCTCCACTTT. This sequence encodes CASSLAPLGDSPLHF.

V gene TRBV28 combines with J gene TRBJ1-1; the D gene is possibly TRBD1 (6 bases). The V end was cut by 1 base, the J end by 0 bases, with 15 bases between. CDR3 length equals 17 residues. Germline CDR1 reads MDHEN; CDR2 reads SYDVKM. This CDR3 reads CASSLSGQTLLNTEAFF. The CDR3 nucleotides are TGTGCCAGCAGTTTATCCGGACAGACCTTATTGAACACTGAAGCTTTCTTT.

The chain recombines TRBV5-4 with TRBJ2-2, with a weak D call TRBD2 (5 bases). Trimming left V 1 base short and J 6 bases short, with 7 bases between. The CDR3 extends over 13 amino acids. Germline CDR1 is SGHNT and CDR2 is YYREEE (reference sequence). The DNA for the CDR3 is TGTGCCAGCAGCTTGCTCGGGGCCGGGGAGCTGTTTTTT. Its translation: CASSLLGAGELFF.

The rearrangement links TRBV5-1 to TRBJ2-2, with 7 positions matching TRBD1. The germline CDR1 and CDR2 sequences are SGHRS and YFSETQ. This CDR3 spans 15 amino acids. Trimming removed 4 bases from V and 3 bases from J; junction bases left unmatched: 6. CDR3: CASSPDRKDTGELFF. DNA for the CDR3: TGCGCCAGCAGCCCGGACAGGAAGGACACCGGGGAGCTGTTTTTT.

V gene TRBV30 combines with J gene TRBJ1-1; unclear D gene. V lost 0 bases and J 0 bases, leaving 5 bases between the germline ends. This CDR3 spans 13 amino acids. Germline V gives CDR1 GTSNPN, CDR2 SVGIG (reference sequence). The CDR3 is CAWSVNLNTEAFF. CDR3 DNA sequence: TGTGCCTGGAGTGTTAATTTGAACACTGAAGCTTTCTTT.

The V and J genes are TRBV28 and TRBJ2-7; D possibly corresponds to TRBD2 (5 bases). Germline lookup yields CDR1 MDHEN and CDR2 SYDVKM. The CDR3 covers 15 residues. Trimming took off 5 bases at V and 3 bases at J, with 17 bases between the two ends. The CDR3 sequence: CASSPDPGSYYEQYV. In DNA form, the CDR3 reads TGTGCCAGCAGTCCTGATCCGGGATCCTACTACGAGCAGTACGTC.

The genes are TRBV2 and TRBJ1-4; D uncertain. Germline V gene sequence: CDR1 SNHLY, CDR2 FYNNEI. CDR3 size: 15 residues. The V gene lost 2 bases and the J gene lost 8 bases, with 15 bases spanning the gap. The CDR3 DNA reads as TGTGCCAGCAGTGAACCCGCGGCTATAGGAGAAAAACTGTTTTTT. Amino acid sequence: CASSEPAAIGEKLFF. The variable domain in full, with the rest retrieved from reference TRBV2 and TRBJ1-4, is EPEVTQTPSHQVTQMGQEVILRCVPISNHLYFYWYRQILGQKVEFLVSFYNNEISEKSEIFDDQFSVERPDGSNFTLKIRSTKLEDSAMYFCASSEPAAIGEKLFFGSGTQLSVL.

The chain couples TRBV27 to TRBJ2-2, with 16 positions matching TRBD2. Germline loops: CDR1 MNHEY, CDR2 SMNVEV (reference sequence). The CDR3 consists of 17 residues. The V gene end was trimmed by 3 bases and the J gene end by 4 bases; junction bases not matched to a gene: 2. The CDR3 nucleotides read TGTGCCAGCAGTTTGGGACTAGCGGGGGGGCGCACCGGGGAGCTGTTTTTT. Translating it yields CASSLGLAGGRTGELFF.

The chain has TRBV28 and TRBJ2-5, with 9 bases that match TRBD2. The CDR3 is made up of 15 amino acids. Germline-derived CDR1 and CDR2 are MDHEN and SYDVKM. With 6 bases clipped from V and 4 bases from J, the junction kept 9 bases outside the gene matches. The CDR3 region has the DNA TGTGCCAGCAGCTCTAGCGGGGAACGCCGAGAGACCCAGTACTTC. This codes for CASSSSGERRETQYF.

This rearrangement joins TRBV28 to TRBJ1-2, with 8 nucleotides matching TRBD1. Germline V gene data show CDR1 as MDHEN and CDR2 as SYDVKM. V was clipped by 2 bases and J by 4 bases; unmatched bases: 9. This CDR3 is built from 16 residues. CDR3 in amino acids: CASSLPKTGVAYGYTF. In DNA form, the CDR3 reads TGTGCCAGCAGTTTACCCAAGACAGGGGTCGCCTATGGCTACACCTTC.

This clone has only a few counts. The CDR3 bases are TGCGCCAGCAGTCGCACCCCAGGGGACCAAGAGACCCAGTACTTC. Amino acids: CASSRTPGDQETQYF. The genes are TRBV4-1 and TRBJ2-5, with D possibly matching TRBD1 (6 bases). Germline V lookup: CDR1 MGHRA, CDR2 YSYEKL. Trimming took off 6 bases at V and 0 bases at J, with 14 bases between the two ends. The CDR3 sequence is 15 residues long.

This chain joins TRBV28 and TRBJ1-2; perhaps TRBD1 as D (5 bases). This CDR3 contains 15 residues. Trimming shortened V by 4 bases and J by 6 bases, and 18 bases separated the two germline ends. Germline V lookup: CDR1 MDHEN, CDR2 SYDVKM. The CDR3 spells CASSSSIGRVHGYTF. The CDR3 coding sequence is TGTGCCAGCAGTTCTTCCATCGGCAGGGTCCATGGCTACACCTTC.

In this sample, this clone turned up a few times. The J gene is TRBJ2-3, the V gene TRBV6-1, with 9 nucleotides matching TRBD1. The CDR3 extends over 15 amino acids. CDR1 and CDR2 (germline): MNHNS, SASEGT. V shed 1 base and J 2 bases; nucleotides not matched to a gene: 1. The CDR3 DNA is TGTGCCAGCAGTGAAGGGACAGGGGACACAGATACGCAGTATTTT. Its translation: CASSEGTGDTDTQYF.

A remark on this clone: The same CDR3 is also encoded by other DNA sequences in this sample. This chain uses TRBV20-1 with TRBJ1-2, with 8 bases that match TRBD1. V lost 6 bases and J lost 6; bases outside the gene matches: 3. The CDR3 totals 11 residues. Germline CDR1 reads DFQATT; CDR2 reads SNEGSKA (reference sequence). The CDR3 spells CSAGTGDGYTF. The CDR3 DNA sequence: TGCAGTGCCGGGACAGGTGATGGCTACACCTTC.

This chain uses TRBV7-3 with TRBJ2-3; D possibly corresponds to TRBD2 (6 bases). From germline, CDR1 is SGHTA and CDR2 FQGTGA. The CDR3 is made up of 17 amino acids. Deletions cut 5 bases from V and 0 bases from J, with 18 bases between. CDR3 sequence: CASSPSDTGTSTDTQYF. DNA for the CDR3: TGTGCCAGCAGCCCTTCCGACACCGGGACTAGCACAGATACGCAGTATTTT.

The V and J genes are TRBV18 and TRBJ2-3, with 8 bases identical to TRBD1. Germline CDR1 KGHSH, CDR2 LQKENI. The CDR3 spans 18 residues. V lost 6 bases to trimming and J lost 1 base; unmatched junction nucleotides: 15. The DNA for the CDR3 is TGTGCCAGCTCTCCCAGGGGGCTTGCCACCGATCGCACAGATACGCAGTATTTT. Its translation: CASSPRGLATDRTDTQYF.

The rearrangement uses TRBV29-1 and TRBJ1-2; D call uncertain. Germline CDR1 SQVTM, CDR2 ANQGSEA. The ends were cut back, 0 bases at V and 8 bases at J, with 13 bases in the middle. The CDR3 runs to 13 residues. CDR3 in amino acids: CSVEDPPGSGYTF. DNA of the CDR3: TGCAGCGTTGAAGATCCCCCAGGTTCAGGCTACACCTTC. The full variable domain, with the rest looked up from reference TRBV29-1 and TRBJ1-2, is SAVISQKPSRDICQRGTSLTIQCQVDSQVTMMFWYRQQPGQSLTLIATANQGSEATYESGFVIDKFPISRPNLTFSTLTVSNMSPEDSSIYLCSVEDPPGSGYTFGSGTRLTVV.

CDR3 region: CASSELAGDTGELFF. The CDR3 DNA reads as TGTGCCAGCAGTGAACTAGCGGGGGACACCGGGGAGCTGTTTTTT. This chain joins TRBV2 and TRBJ2-2; TRBD2 matches at 10 bases. This CDR3 comprises 15 residues. V shed 2 bases and J 3 bases; nucleotides not matched to a gene: 0. Germline V lookup: CDR1 SNHLY, CDR2 FYNNEI.

The chain carries TRBV4-2 and TRBJ1-2; TRBD1 is a possible D gene (5 bases). CDR1 is LGHNA, CDR2 YNFKEQ, per germline. V was trimmed by 4 bases and J by 2 bases, leaving 11 bases between them. The length of the CDR3 is 14 residues. The chain's CDR3 is CASSPDRTNYGYTF. CDR3 coding DNA: TGTGCCAGCAGCCCAGACAGAACGAACTATGGCTACACCTTC.

The rearrangement links TRBV3-1 (or the pseudogene TRBV3-2) to TRBJ1-5; D perhaps matches TRBD1 (5 bases). The CDR3 totals 16 residues. Germline CDR1 and CDR2: LGHDT and YNNKEL (reference sequence). Trimming shortened V by 4 bases and J by 4 bases, and 17 bases separated the two germline ends. The CDR3 is CASSRGAGIGNQPQHF. CDR3 nucleotide sequence: TGTGCCAGCAGCCGGGGTGCAGGGATTGGTAATCAGCCCCAGCATTTT.

This sequence joins TRBV6-6 and TRBJ2-7; 7 nucleotides match TRBD2. Germline-derived CDR1 and CDR2 are MNHNY and SVGAGI (reference sequence). V trimming: 6 bases; J trimming: 6 bases; junction bases outside the gene matches: 8. The CDR3 spans 13 residues. As DNA, the CDR3 is TGTGCCAGCAGCCGTAGCGGGTTCGCCGAGCAGTACTTC. Translated: CASSRSGFAEQYF.

This clone has just a few counts. The rearrangement links TRBV6-2 or TRBV6-3 to TRBJ2-7, with 7 bases lining up with TRBD1. Trimming at V came to 1 base and at J to 7 bases, leaving 19 bases not matched to a gene. The CDR3 extends over 18 amino acids. Germline V CDR1 and CDR2: MNHEY, SVGEGT. The CDR3 region is CASSYLSGTVLTKQEQYF. In nucleotides, the CDR3 is TGTGCCAGCAGTTACTTATCCGGGACAGTCTTAACTAAACAGGAGCAGTACTTC.

This clone is medium-sized. The CDR3: CASSLRTGGNQPQHF. The CDR3 nucleotides read TGCGCCAGCAGCTTGCGTACAGGGGGCAATCAGCCCCAGCATTTT. The chain links TRBV5-1 to TRBJ1-5, with TRBD1 identical over 7 bases. V lost 1 base to trimming and J lost 2 bases; unmatched junction nucleotides: 3. From germline, CDR1 is SGHRS and CDR2 YFSETQ. CDR3 size: 15 residues.

The chain combines TRBV24-1 with TRBJ1-3; a weak D match, TRBD1 (5 bases). The CDR3 has 13 residues. V lost 12 bases and J lost 3, with 14 bases in between. Germline V gives CDR1 KGHDR, CDR2 SFDVKD. Here the CDR3 reads CAPGGRNGNTIYF. The CDR3 DNA follows: TGTGCCCCTGGGGGGAGAAATGGAAACACCATATATTTT.

V is TRBV5-1 and J is TRBJ1-2; 8 bases are a match to TRBD1. Germline CDR1 SGHRS, CDR2 YFSETQ. The CDR3 covers 15 residues. V lost 4 bases and J lost 7; bases outside the gene matches: 12. CDR3: CASSAETGVKGGYTF. CDR3 coding DNA: TGCGCCAGCAGCGCTGAGACAGGGGTGAAAGGTGGCTACACCTTC. The full variable domain, with the rest looked up from reference TRBV5-1 and TRBJ1-2, is KAGVTQTPRYLIKTRGQQVTLSCSPISGHRSVSWYQQTPGQGLQFLFEYFSETQRNKGNFPGRFSGRQFSNSRSEMNVSTLELGDSALYLCASSAETGVKGGYTFGSGTRLTVV.

The chain employs TRBV2 and TRBJ2-7, with D perhaps matching TRBD1 (6 bases). Germline-derived CDR1 and CDR2 are SNHLY and FYNNEI. This CDR3 contains 14 residues. Deletions cut 5 bases from V and 2 bases from J, with 13 bases between. In nucleotides, the CDR3 is TGTGCCAGCAGTACCTCAACAGGGACCTACGAGCAGTACTTC. Its protein product is CASSTSTGTYEQYF.

J is TRBJ2-1 and V is TRBV5-6, with D uncertain. Germline lookup yields CDR1 SGHDT and CDR2 YYEEEE. Trimming shortened V by 2 bases and J by 12 bases, and 9 bases separated the two germline ends. The CDR3 extends over 11 amino acids. CDR3 in DNA: TGTGCCAGCAGCTTTGACCAGGTGCAGTTCTTC. It translates to CASSFDQVQFF. Using reference TRBV5-6 and TRBJ2-1 for the parts outside the CDR3, the full variable domain is DAGVTQSPTHLIKTRGQQVTLRCSPKSGHDTVSWYQQALGQGPQFIFQYYEEEERQRGNFPDRFSGHQFPNYSSELNVNALLLGDSALYLCASSFDQVQFFGPGTRLTVL.

The chain recombines TRBV4-1 with TRBJ2-7, with D uncertain. The CDR3 runs 19 residues. Trimming took 0 bases from V and 3 from J, leaving 24 bases between them. Germline V gene sequence: CDR1 MGHRA, CDR2 YSYEKL. The CDR3 DNA follows: TGCGCCAGCAGCCAAGATGGCCGAGTACCGAGGCATTTAATCTACGAGCAGTACTTC. It codes for CASSQDGRVPRHLIYEQYF.

Here the CDR3 DNA reads TGTGCCAGCAGTTTAACAGGTGCCTCTGGGGCCAACGTCCTGACTTTC. Encoded protein: CASSLTGASGANVLTF. This chain connects TRBV28 to TRBJ2-6; perhaps TRBD1 as D (5 bases). The CDR3 covers 16 residues. Germline assignment: CDR1 MDHEN and CDR2 SYDVKM. V was trimmed by 2 bases and J by 0 bases, leaving 8 bases between them. Complete variable domain (other parts from reference TRBV28 and TRBJ2-6): DVKVTQSSRYLVKRTGEKVFLECVQDMDHENMFWYRQDPGLGLRLIYFSYDVKMKEKGDIPEGYSVSREKKERFSLILESASTNQTSMYLCASSLTGASGANVLTFGAGSRLTVL.